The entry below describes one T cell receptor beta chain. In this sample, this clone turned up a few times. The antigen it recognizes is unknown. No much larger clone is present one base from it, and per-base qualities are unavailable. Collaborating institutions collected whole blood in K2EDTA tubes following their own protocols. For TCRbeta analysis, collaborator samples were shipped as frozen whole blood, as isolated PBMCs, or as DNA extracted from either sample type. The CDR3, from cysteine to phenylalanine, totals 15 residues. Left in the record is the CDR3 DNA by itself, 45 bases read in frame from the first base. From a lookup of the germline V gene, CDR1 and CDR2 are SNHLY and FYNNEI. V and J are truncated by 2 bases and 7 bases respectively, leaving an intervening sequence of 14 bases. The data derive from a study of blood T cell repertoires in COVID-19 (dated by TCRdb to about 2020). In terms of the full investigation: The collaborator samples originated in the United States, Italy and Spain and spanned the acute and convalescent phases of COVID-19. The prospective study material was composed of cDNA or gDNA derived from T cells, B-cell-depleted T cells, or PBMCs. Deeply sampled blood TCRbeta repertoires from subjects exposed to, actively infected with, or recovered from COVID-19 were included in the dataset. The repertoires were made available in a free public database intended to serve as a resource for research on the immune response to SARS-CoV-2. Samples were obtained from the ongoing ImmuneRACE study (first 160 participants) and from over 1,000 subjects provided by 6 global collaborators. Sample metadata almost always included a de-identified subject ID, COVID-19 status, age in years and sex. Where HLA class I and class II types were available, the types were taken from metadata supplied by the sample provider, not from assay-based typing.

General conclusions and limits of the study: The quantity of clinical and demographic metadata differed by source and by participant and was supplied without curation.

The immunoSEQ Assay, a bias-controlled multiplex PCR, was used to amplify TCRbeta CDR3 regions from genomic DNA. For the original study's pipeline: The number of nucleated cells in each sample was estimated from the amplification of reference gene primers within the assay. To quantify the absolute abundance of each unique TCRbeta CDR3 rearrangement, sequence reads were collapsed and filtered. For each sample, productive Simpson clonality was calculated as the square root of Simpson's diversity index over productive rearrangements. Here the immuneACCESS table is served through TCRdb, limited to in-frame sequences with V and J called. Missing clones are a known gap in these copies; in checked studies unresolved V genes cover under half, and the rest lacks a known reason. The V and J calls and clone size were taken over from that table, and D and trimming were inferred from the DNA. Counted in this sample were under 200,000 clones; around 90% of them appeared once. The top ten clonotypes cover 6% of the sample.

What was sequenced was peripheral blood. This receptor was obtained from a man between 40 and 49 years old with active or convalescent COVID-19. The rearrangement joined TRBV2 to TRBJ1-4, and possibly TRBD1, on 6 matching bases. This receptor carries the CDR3 CASSEQGFNREKLFF. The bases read TGTGCCAGCAGTGAACAGGGGTTTAATCGTGAAAAACTGTTTTTT.